This T cell receptor (beta chain) was identified in a study of blood T cell repertoires in COVID-19. The V gene's germline CDR1 is SGHTA and CDR2 FQGNSA. V was clipped by 2 bases and J by 3 bases, with 11 bases between them. The CDR3 spans 15 residues. The repertoire was sequenced with immunoSEQ multiplex PCR; TCRdb's copy has only in-frame clones and lacks some. The sample lists about 260,000 clones, more than 70% occurring once. The sequence was obtained from a woman aged 45-59 years who had recovered from COVID-19. The sample comprised PBMCs or T cells enriched from blood (not recorded which). V usage is TRBV7-2 and J usage is TRBJ1-5, with D possibly TRBD1 on 5 matching bases. CDR3 nucleotide sequence: TGTGCCAGCAGCTTAACAGGCTCGTACAATCAGCCCCAGCATTTT. It encodes CASSLTGSYNQPQHF.